A single sample is the source of the 21 T cell receptor beta chains below, sequenced in a study of vaccination and CD4 T cells after COVID-19. Once obtained from cultured CD4+ T cells, the DNA was sequenced using the Oncomine TCR Beta short-read assay. TCRdb analysed the PCR reads with MiXCR anew, one entry per CDR3 protein. The sample shows 20,000 to 30,000 distinct CDR3 sequences, under 50% of them seen only once. Time point noted: late sampling 161 to 241 days after vaccination in a few convalescent patients. Sample treatment: approximately 10-day PBMC culture with coronavirus spike peptide pools or control peptides (ViraFEST assay). Their antigen targets remain unknown. The sequencing used CD4+ T cells from blood, cultured in vitro, collected about 7 months after SARS-CoV-2 vaccination. These receptors came from a human donor who had recovered from COVID-19.

The V and J genes are TRBV20-1 and TRBJ2-1, with TRBD2 matching over 14 bases. Germline V gene lookup returns CDR1 DFQATT and CDR2 SNEGSKA (reference sequence). The V and J ends lost 6 bases and 8 bases, in that order; junction bases with no gene match: 12. There are 16 residues in the CDR3. The CDR3: CSASGTSGSGVDEQFF. The CDR3, as DNA: TGCAGTGCCTCCGGGACTAGCGGGAGCGGCGTCGATGAGCAGTTCTTC.

The chain joins TRBV20-1 to TRBJ2-5; 12 nucleotides align to TRBD2. There are 13 residues in the CDR3. J gave up 10 bases and V 6 bases, and 9 bases lay outside the gene matches. Germline V gene lookup returns CDR1 DFQATT and CDR2 SNEGSKA (reference sequence). The DNA of the CDR3 is TGCAGTGCCCGACTAGCGGGAGCCCGGGACCAGTACTTC. Residues: CSARLAGARDQYF.

This clonotype was seen more than once but under ten times. The chain has TRBV6-1 and TRBJ1-1; D is ambiguous. CDR3 length equals 12 residues. Germline V gene data show CDR1 as MNHNS and CDR2 as SASEGT. Trimming stripped 7 bases from V and 1 base from J, with 7 bases between. The CDR3 bases are TGTGCCAGCACCACGGGGAACACTGAAGCTTTCTTT. Protein product: CASTTGNTEAFF.

J is TRBJ2-1 and V is TRBV28; the D call may be TRBD1 or TRBD2 (5 bases each). This CDR3 region has 15 residues. Germline-derived CDR1 and CDR2 are MDHEN and SYDVKM. Trimming took off 4 bases at V and 0 bases at J, with 10 bases between the two ends. This CDR3 reads CASSSSGSSYNEQFF. DNA of the CDR3: TGTGCCAGCAGTTCCTCAGGGAGCTCCTACAATGAGCAGTTCTTC.

This clonotype has more than one count but fewer than ten. The J gene is TRBJ1-2, the V gene TRBV27, with 8 bases that match TRBD1. This CDR3 is built from 15 residues. In germline, CDR1 is MNHEY, CDR2 SMNVEV (reference sequence). Unmatched junction bases numbered 5, after V lost 5 bases and J lost 0 bases. CDR3 residues: CASSHRDRTNYGYTF. The CDR3, as DNA: TGTGCCAGCAGTCACCGGGACAGGACTAACTATGGCTACACCTTC.

V is TRBV7-3 and J is TRBJ2-3; 11 nucleotides line up with TRBD2. With V trimmed by 10 bases and J by 4 bases, 4 bases remained unmatched. The CDR3 has 13 residues. Germline CDR1 reads SGHTA; CDR2 reads FQGTGA. CDR3 sequence reads: CANPLAGADTQYF. DNA for the CDR3: TGTGCCAACCCACTAGCGGGAGCAGATACGCAGTATTTT.

The CDR3, as DNA: TGTGCCAGCAGCTTAGGACGGGCTAGCCCAGAGACCCAGTACTTC. Protein: CASSLGRASPETQYF. V usage is TRBV7-8 and J usage is TRBJ2-5; weak D call: TRBD2 (5 bases). The CDR3 covers 15 residues. Trimming took 1 base from V and 4 from J, leaving 13 bases between them. Germline CDR1 and CDR2: SGHVS and FQNEAQ.

This chain links TRBV20-1 with TRBJ2-4; 8 nucleotides match TRBD2. The CDR3 spans 15 residues. The V segment lost 0 bases and the J segment 4 bases; nucleotides outside the gene matches: 5. Germline loops: CDR1 DFQATT, CDR2 SNEGSKA (reference sequence). The CDR3 coding sequence is TGCAGTGCTAGAGAGCGGGAGGTTGAGAAAAACATTCAGTACTTC. Its protein product is CSAREREVEKNIQYF.

The chain combines TRBV15 with TRBJ1-1; D gene uncertain. CDR1 LNHNV and CDR2 YYDKDF come from the germline V gene (reference sequence). The CDR3 is 14 amino acids. With 0 bases removed from V and 6 bases from J, the gap between germline ends came to 11 bases. As DNA, the CDR3 is TGTGCCACCAGCAGAGATTACGCTAGTCCTGAAGCTTTCTTT. Residues: CATSRDYASPEAFF.

The V call is TRBV7-2, the J call TRBJ2-3; possibly TRBD1 for D (6 bases). The V end lost 5 bases, the J end lost 6 bases, and 15 bases lay between the germline ends. The CDR3 totals 14 residues. Germline lookup yields CDR1 SGHTA and CDR2 FQGNSA. The CDR3: CASSQQQGMDTQYF. The CDR3 DNA is TGTGCCAGCAGCCAACAACAGGGTATGGATACGCAGTATTTT.

V usage is TRBV12-3 or TRBV12-4 and J usage is TRBJ1-1; no reliable D call. V was shortened by 6 bases and J by 7 bases, with 15 bases between the two germline ends. This CDR3 has 13 amino acids. CDR3 in DNA: TGTGCCAGCAGCCGGAGGAGAGGAGATGAAGCTTTCTTT. This sequence encodes CASSRRRGDEAFF.

The chain uses TRBV2 and TRBJ2-7, with no clear D. The J call is uncertain, as TRBJ2-5 better fits the DNA end. CDR3 length: 14 residues. Germline V gives CDR1 SNHLY, CDR2 FYNNEI. The CDR3: CASSQVLSQETQYF. CDR3 coding DNA: TGTGCCAGCAGCCAGGTCCTCTCCCAGGAGACCCAGTACTTC.

This clonotype was observed a few times. This chain connects TRBV7-9 to TRBJ2-7; a possible D gene is TRBD1 (5 bases). CDR3 length equals 15 residues. Germline CDR1 SEHNR, CDR2 FQNEAQ (reference sequence). The V end lost 2 bases, the J end lost 5 bases, and 16 bases lay between the germline ends. The CDR3 nucleotides read TGTGCCAGCAGCTTATTTTCTGGGTGGGGCGACGAGCAGTACTTC. This gives the protein CASSLFSGWGDEQYF.

The chain is built from TRBV7-2 and TRBJ2-3; unclear D gene. Germline V gene data show CDR1 as SGHTA and CDR2 as FQGNSA. V shed 2 bases and J shed 1 base, with 7 bases lying between them. The CDR3 runs to 14 residues. The CDR3: CASSLRDRTDTQYF. The CDR3 DNA follows: TGTGCCAGCAGCTTAAGGGATCGCACAGATACGCAGTATTTT.

J is TRBJ2-1 and V is TRBV28; the match to TRBD2 covers 9 bases. Germline V gene lookup returns CDR1 MDHEN and CDR2 SYDVKM. J gave up 3 bases and V 3 bases, and 3 bases lay outside the gene matches. The CDR3 runs 15 residues. In DNA form, the CDR3 reads TGTGCCAGCAGTTTTAGCGGGAGATACTACAATGAGCAGTTCTTC. This translates into CASSFSGRYYNEQFF.

This clonotype has only a few counts. This sequence joins TRBV20-1 and TRBJ2-1, with D possibly matching TRBD1 (6 bases). V lost 6 bases and J 2 bases, leaving 11 bases between the germline ends. This CDR3 is 13 amino acids long. The germline gives CDR1 DFQATT, CDR2 SNEGSKA (reference sequence). The CDR3 is CSANRVPYNEQFF. CDR3 sequence (DNA): TGCAGTGCAAACAGGGTGCCCTACAATGAGCAGTTCTTC.

In this sample, this clonotype turned up once. The rearrangement links TRBV6-5 to TRBJ2-4; D call uncertain. The CDR3 extends over 14 amino acids. From germline, CDR1 is MNHEY and CDR2 SVGAGI. V gave up 0 bases and J gave up 5 bases, with 8 bases separating them. In DNA, the CDR3 is TGTGCCAGCAGTTACTCCCCGGCGCAAAACATTCAGTACTTC. Protein sequence: CASSYSPAQNIQYF.

This clonotype was seen a few times. V is TRBV19 and J is TRBJ2-7, with 9 bases lining up with TRBD2. V shed 10 bases and J 1 base; nucleotides not matched to a gene: 14. Per the germline V gene, CDR1 is LNHDA and CDR2 is SQIVND (reference sequence). The CDR3 consists of 16 residues. DNA of the CDR3: TGTGCCACCGGTCCCGTTGGGCGGGAGGGATCCTACGAGCAGTACTTC. This encodes CATGPVGREGSYEQYF.

The genes are TRBV15 and TRBJ1-6, with TRBD1 as a possible D gene (5 bases). This CDR3 has 15 amino acids. Per the germline V gene, CDR1 is LNHNV and CDR2 is YYDKDF (reference sequence). V lost 0 bases and J lost 6, with 9 bases in between. The CDR3 here is CATSRDWGGNSPLHF. CDR3 DNA sequence: TGTGCCACCAGCAGAGATTGGGGGGGTAATTCACCCCTCCACTTT. Complete variable domain (other parts from reference TRBV15 and TRBJ1-6): DAMVIQNPRYQVTQFGKPVTLSCSQTLNHNVMYWYQQKSSQAPKLLFHYYDKDFNNEADTPDNFQSRRPNTSFCFLDIRSPGLGDTAMYLCATSRDWGGNSPLHFGNGTRLTVT.

This chain connects TRBV24-1 to TRBJ2-1; TRBD1 agrees at 9 bases. CDR1 and CDR2 (germline): KGHDR, SFDVKD. J gave up 7 bases and V 9 bases, and 6 bases lay outside the gene matches. The CDR3 contains 13 residues. CDR3 in DNA: TGTGCCACCGGGACAGGGAATCTGAATGAGCAGTTCTTC. This codes for CATGTGNLNEQFF.

The chain uses TRBV2 and TRBJ1-5; a weak D match, TRBD1 (5 bases). V was clipped by 4 bases and J by 7 bases, with 14 bases between them. The CDR3 runs to 14 residues. The germline CDR1 and CDR2 sequences are SNHLY and FYNNEI. This chain's CDR3 is CASSAQGPRQPQHF. DNA for the CDR3: TGTGCCAGCAGTGCGCAGGGCCCTCGGCAGCCCCAGCATTTT.